This TCR beta chain was observed in a study of T cell repertoires in cytomegalovirus infection. On the study more broadly: A matching HLA type, together with CMV infection, was signaled by public TCR beta signatures. The study, taken as a whole, reports: Carriers of CMV plus the relevant HLA were identified by cumulative public TCR beta family frequency. HLA-C-restricted, CMV-specific TCR beta clonotypes were dominant ex vivo.

Germline loops: CDR1 SGHRS, CDR2 YFSETQ. V shed 1 base and J shed 6 bases, with 12 bases lying between them. CDR3 length equals 14 residues. About this clonotype: The antigen is undetermined.

From the reads, TCRdb called clonotypes with MiXCR, one entry per CDR3 protein. The profile shows hundreds of thousands of distinct CDR3 sequences, roughly 15% of them singletons. The J gene is TRBJ2-3, the V gene TRBV5-1; a weak D match, TRBD1 (6 bases). The material sequenced was PBMCs. The sequence was obtained from a human donor in good health (CMV status not recorded). Some clones in this sample may be carry-over from other donors' samples. The CDR3 loop is CASSLLRGTDTQYF. For the CDR3, the DNA is TGCGCCAGCAGCTTGCTCAGGGGAACGGATACGCAGTATTTT.